Listed below are T cell receptor beta chains from one sample, sequenced in a study of beta chain features in type 1 diabetes. Only in-frame clones appear in the TCRdb table, and some are missing; sequencing was by immunoSEQ multiplex PCR. The sample holds fewer than 650,000 clones, about a sixth seen once. Sequenced sample: naive CD4+ T cells from blood. The receptors stem from a man aged 18 to 30 in good health. CDR3s include the opening cysteine and the closing phenylalanine or tryptophan. The order of the fields is J gene, V gene, clone size, D gene, CDR3 DNA, CDR3 protein. A D gene is named only where the DNA matches it firmly. Size is stated for part of the rows, as once, few or many counts, or as a class when the clone is expanded.

j_call: TRBJ2-1
v_call: TRBV9
clone_size: .
d_call: .
cdr3_nt: TGTGCCAGCAGCGTAGCTGGGGGGGCGGGCTCCTACAATGAGCAGTTCTTC
cdr3_aa: CASSVAGGAGSYNEQFF

j_call: TRBJ2-5
v_call: TRBV14
clone_size: few
d_call: .
cdr3_nt: TGTGCCAGCAGCAAAAAAGAGACCCAGTACTTC
cdr3_aa: CASSKKETQYF

j_call: TRBJ2-4
v_call: TRBV4-3
clone_size: few
d_call: .
cdr3_nt: TGCGCCAGCAGCCAAGAACCTCAGCGGACGGAAAACATTCAGTACTTC
cdr3_aa: CASSQEPQRTENIQYF

j_call: TRBJ2-2
v_call: TRBV7-2
clone_size: .
d_call: TRBD1
cdr3_nt: TGTGCCAGCAGCCCTCGGACAGGAAACACCGGGGAGCTGTTTTTT
cdr3_aa: CASSPRTGNTGELFF

j_call: TRBJ1-5
v_call: TRBV28
clone_size: .
d_call: .
cdr3_nt: TGTGCCAGCATCAATATGGGCAGGCCGCCCCCGGGGCCCCAGCATTTT
cdr3_aa: CASINMGRPPPGPQHF

j_call: TRBJ2-5
v_call: TRBV5-1
clone_size: .
d_call: TRBD2
cdr3_nt: TGCGCCAGCAGCTTGGCTAGCGGGGGACGAGAGACCCAGTACTTC
cdr3_aa: CASSLASGGRETQYF

j_call: TRBJ1-5
v_call: TRBV18
clone_size: .
d_call: .
cdr3_nt: TGTGCCAGCTCACCACCGCTCGGGCAGCCCCAGCATTTT
cdr3_aa: CASSPPLGQPQHF

j_call: TRBJ1-2
v_call: TRBV28
clone_size: .
d_call: .
cdr3_nt: TGTGCCAGCAGTTTAGGGGCAGGGCCTGGCTACACCTTC
cdr3_aa: CASSLGAGPGYTF

j_call: TRBJ1-1
v_call: TRBV25-1
clone_size: .
d_call: .
cdr3_nt: TGTGCCAGCAGTGAAGACCCGTTGGGGGATACTGAAGCTTTCTTT
cdr3_aa: CASSEDPLGDTEAFF

j_call: TRBJ1-1
v_call: TRBV28
clone_size: .
d_call: .
cdr3_nt: TGTGCCGGGACCCCAGGGCTGAACACTGAAGCTTTCTTT
cdr3_aa: CAGTPGLNTEAFF

j_call: TRBJ2-1
v_call: TRBV7-3
clone_size: few
d_call: .
cdr3_nt: TGTGCCAGCAGCTTAAGTGCGACCACGAGGTACAATGAGCAGTTCTTC
cdr3_aa: CASSLSATTRYNEQFF

j_call: TRBJ1-1
v_call: TRBV11-2
clone_size: .
d_call: TRBD1
cdr3_nt: TGTGCCAGCAGCTTAGCAGGGGGCACTGAAGCTTTCTTT
cdr3_aa: CASSLAGGTEAFF

j_call: TRBJ2-7
v_call: TRBV25-1
clone_size: few
d_call: TRBD2
cdr3_nt: TGTGCCAGCAGTGAATTTCCTAGCGGGAGAAACGAGCAGTACTTC
cdr3_aa: CASSEFPSGRNEQYF

j_call: TRBJ2-2
v_call: TRBV19
clone_size: .
d_call: TRBD2
cdr3_nt: TGTGCCAGTAGGGGACTAGCGGGAGTATTATCCGGGGAGCTGTTTTTT
cdr3_aa: CASRGLAGVLSGELFF

j_call: TRBJ2-3
v_call: TRBV2
clone_size: .
d_call: TRBD1
cdr3_nt: TGTGCCAGCATTCCGGGGACAGGCACAGATACGCAGTATTTT
cdr3_aa: CASIPGTGTDTQYF

j_call: TRBJ2-7
v_call: TRBV7-2
clone_size: .
d_call: .
cdr3_nt: TGTGCCAGCAGCTTAAAGCCTTACATGACCGCCTACGAGCAGTACTTC
cdr3_aa: CASSLKPYMTAYEQYF

j_call: TRBJ2-7
v_call: TRBV7-3
clone_size: few
d_call: TRBD1
cdr3_nt: TGTGCCAGCAGCTCCGGGACAGGGGACGAGCAGTACTTC
cdr3_aa: CASSSGTGDEQYF

j_call: TRBJ2-7
v_call: TRBV15
clone_size: few
d_call: .
cdr3_nt: TGTGCCACCAGCAGAGATCCAAAGGGCGGGGAACAGTACTTC
cdr3_aa: CATSRDPKGGEQYF

j_call: TRBJ1-5
v_call: TRBV6-1
clone_size: few
d_call: TRBD1
cdr3_nt: TGTGCCAGCAGTGGGGGACAGGTGGGCAATCAGCCCCAGCATTTT
cdr3_aa: CASSGGQVGNQPQHF

j_call: TRBJ1-6
v_call: TRBV30
clone_size: .
d_call: .
cdr3_nt: TGTGCCTGGAGGGGGAAGACAGTTAATAATTCACCCCTCCACTTT
cdr3_aa: CAWRGKTVNNSPLHF

j_call: TRBJ1-3
v_call: TRBV7-2
clone_size: few
d_call: .
cdr3_nt: TGTGCCAGCAGCTTGGCTCCTAGATTAGGAAGCTCTGGAAACACCATATATTTT
cdr3_aa: CASSLAPRLGSSGNTIYF

j_call: TRBJ2-1
v_call: TRBV7-9
clone_size: .
d_call: .
cdr3_nt: TGTGCCAGCAGCCCCAACTACAATGAGCAGTTCTTC
cdr3_aa: CASSPNYNEQFF

j_call: TRBJ1-5
v_call: TRBV5-1
clone_size: .
d_call: .
cdr3_nt: TGCGCCAGCCGTCGGGACTCAGATAGCAATCAGCCCCAGCATTTT
cdr3_aa: CASRRDSDSNQPQHF

j_call: TRBJ2-7
v_call: TRBV19
clone_size: .
d_call: TRBD2
cdr3_nt: TGTGCCAGTAACCCTAGCCGGGGGGGTCAGCACGAGCAGTACTTC
cdr3_aa: CASNPSRGGQHEQYF

j_call: TRBJ2-5
v_call: TRBV9
clone_size: .
d_call: .
cdr3_nt: TGTGCCAGCAGCGCAGGACAGACCCGCCAAGAGACCCAGTACTTC
cdr3_aa: CASSAGQTRQETQYF

j_call: TRBJ1-2
v_call: TRBV6-6
clone_size: few
d_call: .
cdr3_nt: TGTGCCAGCAGTTACCGCCCCATCGTGGCCGGTGGCTACACCTTC
cdr3_aa: CASSYRPIVAGGYTF

j_call: TRBJ2-1
v_call: TRBV7-2
clone_size: .
d_call: TRBD1
cdr3_nt: TGTGCCAGCAGCTCCCCCGCCGGACAGGGAGCCTACAATGAGCAGTTCTTC
cdr3_aa: CASSSPAGQGAYNEQFF

j_call: TRBJ2-7
v_call: TRBV19
clone_size: .
d_call: TRBD2
cdr3_nt: TGTGCCAGTTCCAGGACTAGCGGGAGGGCTACCTACGAGCAGTACTTC
cdr3_aa: CASSRTSGRATYEQYF

j_call: TRBJ2-5
v_call: TRBV30
clone_size: few
d_call: .
cdr3_nt: TGTGCCTGGACTAGCTTAGAGACCCAGTACTTC
cdr3_aa: CAWTSLETQYF

j_call: TRBJ2-5
v_call: TRBV29-1
clone_size: few
d_call: TRBD1
cdr3_nt: TGCAGCGTCGCACGGACAGGGGGCTCTCTTCAAGAGACCCAGTACTTC
cdr3_aa: CSVARTGGSLQETQYF

j_call: TRBJ2-7
v_call: TRBV15
clone_size: .
d_call: .
cdr3_nt: TGTGCCACCAGCACCTCCACAGGCAGCTCCTACGAGCAGTACTTC
cdr3_aa: CATSTSTGSSYEQYF

j_call: TRBJ1-6
v_call: TRBV13
clone_size: .
d_call: .
cdr3_nt: TGTGCCAGCAGCTACAGGAGCTCCTATAATTCACCCCTCCACTTT
cdr3_aa: CASSYRSSYNSPLHF

j_call: TRBJ2-3
v_call: TRBV4-1
clone_size: few
d_call: .
cdr3_nt: TGCGCCAGCAGACCCAGCTATGGCGTAACAGATACGCAGTATTTT
cdr3_aa: CASRPSYGVTDTQYF

j_call: TRBJ2-3
v_call: TRBV6-1
clone_size: few
d_call: TRBD2
cdr3_nt: TGTGCCAGCAGTGAACGGCGGCTAGCGGGAGGGAGCACAGATACGCAGTATTTT
cdr3_aa: CASSERRLAGGSTDTQYF

j_call: TRBJ2-5
v_call: TRBV29-1
clone_size: few
d_call: TRBD1
cdr3_nt: TGCAGCGTCGGACAGGGTACGGAGACCCAGTACTTC
cdr3_aa: CSVGQGTETQYF

j_call: TRBJ2-5
v_call: TRBV9
clone_size: .
d_call: TRBD2
cdr3_nt: TGTGCCAGCAGTCGAGCGGGGGGGCCAGGTATTGAGACCCAGTACTTC
cdr3_aa: CASSRAGGPGIETQYF

j_call: TRBJ2-7
v_call: TRBV7-3
clone_size: .
d_call: TRBD1
cdr3_nt: TGTGCCAGCAGCCTACAGGGGGCGTACGAGCAGTACTTC
cdr3_aa: CASSLQGAYEQYF

j_call: TRBJ2-1
v_call: TRBV6-5
clone_size: .
d_call: TRBD2
cdr3_nt: TGTGCCAGCAGTTCCCGGGGAGCGGGAGTTCGCAATGAGCAGTTCTTC
cdr3_aa: CASSSRGAGVRNEQFF

j_call: TRBJ2-1
v_call: TRBV4-1
clone_size: .
d_call: TRBD2
cdr3_nt: TGCGCCAGCAGCCAACCCACTAGCGGGACCCACAATGAGCAGTTCTTC
cdr3_aa: CASSQPTSGTHNEQFF

j_call: TRBJ2-5
v_call: TRBV6-1
clone_size: few
d_call: .
cdr3_nt: TGTGCAGGCCGGACGGGGAGGTCGAGAGAGACCCAGTACTTC
cdr3_aa: CAGRTGRSRETQYF

j_call: TRBJ1-2
v_call: TRBV19
clone_size: few
d_call: TRBD1
cdr3_nt: TGTGCCAGTAGTTTAATATCGGACAGGCGTAACTACACCTTC
cdr3_aa: CASSLISDRRNYTF

j_call: TRBJ2-2
v_call: TRBV29-1
clone_size: .
d_call: .
cdr3_nt: TGCAGCGTTGGTAATAGGGGGGCCTCCGGGGAGCTGTTTTTT
cdr3_aa: CSVGNRGASGELFF

j_call: TRBJ1-1
v_call: TRBV25-1
clone_size: few
d_call: .
cdr3_nt: TGTGCCAGCAGTGGAACCAGCACTGAAGCTTTCTTT
cdr3_aa: CASSGTSTEAFF

j_call: TRBJ2-7
v_call: TRBV5-6
clone_size: few
d_call: TRBD2
cdr3_nt: TGTGCCAGCAGCTTGACTAGCGGGAGATGGACCTACGAGCAGTACTTC
cdr3_aa: CASSLTSGRWTYEQYF

j_call: TRBJ2-3
v_call: TRBV4-3
clone_size: few
d_call: TRBD1
cdr3_nt: TGCGCCAGCAGCCACAGAATTGACAGGGCAGTAACAGATACGCAGTATTTT
cdr3_aa: CASSHRIDRAVTDTQYF

j_call: TRBJ2-1
v_call: TRBV2
clone_size: .
d_call: .
cdr3_nt: TGTGCCAGCAGGTACAGTGGGGAGCAGTTCTTC
cdr3_aa: CASRYSGEQFF

j_call: TRBJ2-3
v_call: TRBV11-2
clone_size: .
d_call: .
cdr3_nt: TGTGCCAGCAGCTTACTCCCCGGGGAGGGGGCAAGAGATACGCAGTATTTT
cdr3_aa: CASSLLPGEGARDTQYF

j_call: TRBJ1-2
v_call: TRBV4-3
clone_size: .
d_call: .
cdr3_nt: TGCGCCAGCAGCCATGGCTCGGGTGGCTACACCTTC
cdr3_aa: CASSHGSGGYTF

j_call: TRBJ2-7
v_call: TRBV10-3
clone_size: .
d_call: TRBD1
cdr3_nt: TGTGCCATCAGTGACAGGGGGCAGTACGAGCAGTACTTC
cdr3_aa: CAISDRGQYEQYF

j_call: TRBJ2-7
v_call: TRBV28
clone_size: .
d_call: TRBD1
cdr3_nt: TGTGCCAGCAGCCCCTACCCGACGGGACAGTTTGGCCCTCCCTACGAGCAGTACTTC
cdr3_aa: CASSPYPTGQFGPPYEQYF

j_call: TRBJ2-7
v_call: TRBV9
clone_size: .
d_call: .
cdr3_nt: TGTGCCAGCAGCCCCCAATTCGGTTACGAGCAGTACTTC
cdr3_aa: CASSPQFGYEQYF

j_call: TRBJ2-7
v_call: TRBV10-3
clone_size: .
d_call: TRBD1
cdr3_nt: TGTGCCATCAAACCCACAGGGGACCCCTACGAGCAGTACTTC
cdr3_aa: CAIKPTGDPYEQYF

j_call: TRBJ2-1
v_call: TRBV5-1
clone_size: .
d_call: TRBD1
cdr3_nt: TGCGCCAGCAGCACCGGACAGGGGAGAGATGGGCAGTTCTTC
cdr3_aa: CASSTGQGRDGQFF

j_call: TRBJ2-7
v_call: TRBV5-4
clone_size: .
d_call: TRBD1
cdr3_nt: TGTGCCAGCAGCTTGGGGCAAGGACAGGGTTCCTACGAGCAGTACTTC
cdr3_aa: CASSLGQGQGSYEQYF

j_call: TRBJ2-1
v_call: TRBV5-6
clone_size: .
d_call: TRBD2
cdr3_nt: TGTGCCAGCAGCCCGGAACAGGGTCGGACTAGCGGCATGTCGGAGCAGTTCTTC
cdr3_aa: CASSPEQGRTSGMSEQFF

j_call: TRBJ1-5
v_call: TRBV15
clone_size: few
d_call: .
cdr3_nt: TGTGCCACCAGCAGAGATCCCATGGGGGGCAATCAGCCCCAGCATTTT
cdr3_aa: CATSRDPMGGNQPQHF

j_call: TRBJ2-1
v_call: TRBV6-5
clone_size: .
d_call: .
cdr3_nt: TGTGCCAGCTCATATGGCAACTCCTACAATGAGCAGTTCTTC
cdr3_aa: CASSYGNSYNEQFF

j_call: TRBJ1-1
v_call: TRBV2
clone_size: few
d_call: TRBD1
cdr3_nt: TGTGCCAGCAACGAACAGGGGGCAGCTGAAGCTTTCTTT
cdr3_aa: CASNEQGAAEAFF